The clone carrying this T cell receptor (beta chain) was counted only a few times. CDR1 and CDR2 from the germline V gene are MNHNY and SVGAGI (reference sequence). V lost 4 bases to trimming and J lost 5 bases, with 11 bases between them. This CDR3 is built from 13 residues. A second about 6 to 12 cycle PCR used barcoded and J-beta primers. TCRdb used MiXCR to reprocess the 5' RACE reads, holding one entry per CDR3 protein. The table has about a million distinct CDR3 sequences, roughly 51% seen once; the top ten hold about 20%. The data belong to a study of blood T cells in healthy people across ages. Extraction of total RNA produced a minimum of 5.5 micrograms from each sample.

The chain employs TRBV6-6 and TRBJ2-5; D could derive from TRBD1 or TRBD2 (5 bases each). The sample was blood. The source is a woman aged 55-69 years in good health. CDR3 bases: TGTGCCAGCAGTTTGTCCAGGGAGGAGACCCAGTACTTC. It codes for CASSLSREETQYF.